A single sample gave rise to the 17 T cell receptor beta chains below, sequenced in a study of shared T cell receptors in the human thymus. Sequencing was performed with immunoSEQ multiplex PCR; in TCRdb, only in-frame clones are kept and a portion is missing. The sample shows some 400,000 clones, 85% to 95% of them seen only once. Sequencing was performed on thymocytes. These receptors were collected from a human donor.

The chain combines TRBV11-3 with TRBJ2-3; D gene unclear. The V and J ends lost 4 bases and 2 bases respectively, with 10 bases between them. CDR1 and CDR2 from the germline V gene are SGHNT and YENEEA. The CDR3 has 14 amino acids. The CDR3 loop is CASSSAPSTDTQYF. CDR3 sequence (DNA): TGTGCCAGCAGCTCCGCCCCGTCCACAGATACGCAGTATTTT.

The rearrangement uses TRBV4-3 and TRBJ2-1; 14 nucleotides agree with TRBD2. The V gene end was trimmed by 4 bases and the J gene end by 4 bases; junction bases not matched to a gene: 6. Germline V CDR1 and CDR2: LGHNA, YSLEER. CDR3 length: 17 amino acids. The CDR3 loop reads CASSPGLAGVNYNEQFF. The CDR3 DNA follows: TGCGCCAGCAGCCCGGGACTAGCGGGAGTAAATTACAATGAGCAGTTCTTC.

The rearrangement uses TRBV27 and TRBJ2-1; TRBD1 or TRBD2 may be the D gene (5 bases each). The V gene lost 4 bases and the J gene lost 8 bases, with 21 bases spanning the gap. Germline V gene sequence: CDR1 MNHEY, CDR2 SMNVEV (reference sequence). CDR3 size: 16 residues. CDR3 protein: CASSSPGTRNFDEQFF. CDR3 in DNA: TGTGCCAGCAGTTCCCCCGGGACCCGGAACTTCGATGAGCAGTTCTTC.

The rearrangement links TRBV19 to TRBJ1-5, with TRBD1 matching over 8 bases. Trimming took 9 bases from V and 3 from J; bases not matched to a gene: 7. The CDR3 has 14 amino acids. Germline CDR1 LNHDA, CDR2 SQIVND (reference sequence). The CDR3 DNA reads TGTGCCAGCTTAGAGGGACAGGTCAATCAGCCCCAGCATTTT. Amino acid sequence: CASLEGQVNQPQHF.

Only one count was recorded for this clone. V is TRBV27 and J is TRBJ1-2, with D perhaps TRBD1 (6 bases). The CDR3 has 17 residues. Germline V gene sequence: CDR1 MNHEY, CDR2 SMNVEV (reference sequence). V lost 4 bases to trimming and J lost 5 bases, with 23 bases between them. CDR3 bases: TGTGCCAGCAGTTCATTAACTCGACAGGAGGACCGATATGGCTACACCTTC. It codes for CASSSLTRQEDRYGYTF.

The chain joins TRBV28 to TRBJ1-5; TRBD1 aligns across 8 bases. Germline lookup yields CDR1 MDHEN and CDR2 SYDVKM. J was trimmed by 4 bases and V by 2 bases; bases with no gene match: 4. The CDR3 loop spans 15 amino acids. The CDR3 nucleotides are TGTGCCAGCAGTTTAAGGGACAGGAAAAATCAGCCCCAGCATTTT. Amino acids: CASSLRDRKNQPQHF.

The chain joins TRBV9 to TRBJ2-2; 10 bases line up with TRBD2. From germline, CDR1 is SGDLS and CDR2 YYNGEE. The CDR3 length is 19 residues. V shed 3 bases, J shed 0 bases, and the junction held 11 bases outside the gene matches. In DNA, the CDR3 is TGTGCCAGCAGCGCCGGACTAGCGGCCTCCCTCTCGAACACCGGGGAGCTGTTTTTT. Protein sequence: CASSAGLAASLSNTGELFF.

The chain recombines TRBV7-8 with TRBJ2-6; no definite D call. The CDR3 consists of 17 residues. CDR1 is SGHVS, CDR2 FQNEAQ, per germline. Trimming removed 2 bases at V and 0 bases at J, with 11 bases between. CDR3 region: CASSLTPAPSGANVLTF. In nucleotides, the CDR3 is TGTGCCAGCAGCTTAACGCCCGCTCCCTCTGGGGCCAACGTCCTGACTTTC.

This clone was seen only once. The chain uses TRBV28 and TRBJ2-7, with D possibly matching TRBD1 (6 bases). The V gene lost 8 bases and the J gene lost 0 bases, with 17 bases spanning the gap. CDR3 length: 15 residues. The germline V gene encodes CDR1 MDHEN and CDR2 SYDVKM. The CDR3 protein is CASEEVGTISYEQYF. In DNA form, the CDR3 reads TGTGCCAGCGAGGAAGTGGGGACAATCTCCTACGAGCAGTACTTC.

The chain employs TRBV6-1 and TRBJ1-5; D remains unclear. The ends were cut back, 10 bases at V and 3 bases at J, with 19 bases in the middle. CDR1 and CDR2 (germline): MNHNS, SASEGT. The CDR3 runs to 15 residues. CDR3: CATQLGKGDNQPQHF. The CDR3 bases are TGTGCCACTCAGCTGGGTAAGGGTGACAATCAGCCCCAGCATTTT.

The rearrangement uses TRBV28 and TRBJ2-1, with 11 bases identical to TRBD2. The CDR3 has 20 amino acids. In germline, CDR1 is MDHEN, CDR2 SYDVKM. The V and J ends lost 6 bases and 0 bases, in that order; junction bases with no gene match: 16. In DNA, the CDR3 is TGTGCCAGCAGCCTGGGCACTAGCGGGAGTGCAGGGAGCTCCTACAATGAGCAGTTCTTC. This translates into CASSLGTSGSAGSSYNEQFF. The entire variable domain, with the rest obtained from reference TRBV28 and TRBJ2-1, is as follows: DVKVTQSSRYLVKRTGEKVFLECVQDMDHENMFWYRQDPGLGLRLIYFSYDVKMKEKGDIPEGYSVSREKKERFSLILESASTNQTSMYLCASSLGTSGSAGSSYNEQFFGPGTRLTVL.

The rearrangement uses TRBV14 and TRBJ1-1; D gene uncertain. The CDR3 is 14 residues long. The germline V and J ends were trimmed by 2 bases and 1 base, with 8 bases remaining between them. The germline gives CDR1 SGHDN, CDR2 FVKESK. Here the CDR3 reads CASSQSQKNTEAFF. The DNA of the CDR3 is TGTGCCAGCAGCCAATCCCAGAAGAACACTGAAGCTTTCTTT.

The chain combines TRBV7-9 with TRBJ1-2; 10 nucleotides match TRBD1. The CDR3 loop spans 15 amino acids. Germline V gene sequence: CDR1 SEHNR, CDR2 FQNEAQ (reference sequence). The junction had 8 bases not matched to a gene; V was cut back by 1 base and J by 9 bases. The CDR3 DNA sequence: TGTGCCAGCAGCTTAGGGACAGGGGGAGACTCATGCTACACCTTC. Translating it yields CASSLGTGGDSCYTF.

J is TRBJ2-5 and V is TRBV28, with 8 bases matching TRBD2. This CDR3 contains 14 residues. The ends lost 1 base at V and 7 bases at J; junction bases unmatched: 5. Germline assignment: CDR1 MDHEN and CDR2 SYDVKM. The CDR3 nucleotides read TGTGCCAGCAGTTTATTTAGAAGCGGGAGGACCCAGTACTTC. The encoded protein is CASSLFRSGRTQYF.

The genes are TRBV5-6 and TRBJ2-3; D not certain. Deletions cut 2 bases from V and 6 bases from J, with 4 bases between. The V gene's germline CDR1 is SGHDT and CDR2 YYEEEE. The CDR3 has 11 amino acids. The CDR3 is CASSFADTQYF. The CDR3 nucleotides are TGTGCCAGCAGCTTCGCGGATACGCAGTATTTT.

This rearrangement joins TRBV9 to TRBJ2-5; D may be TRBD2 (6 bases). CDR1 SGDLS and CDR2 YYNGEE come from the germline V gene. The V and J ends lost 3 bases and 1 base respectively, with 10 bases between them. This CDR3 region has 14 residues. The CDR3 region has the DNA TGTGCCAGCAGCGCGAGGGACTCCCAAGAGACCCAGTACTTC. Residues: CASSARDSQETQYF.

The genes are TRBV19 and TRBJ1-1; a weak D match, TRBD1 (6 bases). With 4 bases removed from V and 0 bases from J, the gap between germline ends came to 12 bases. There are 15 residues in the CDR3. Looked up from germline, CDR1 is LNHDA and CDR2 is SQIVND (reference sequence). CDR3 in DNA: TGTGCCAGTAGTAGAGTGGGACACTTGAACACTGAAGCTTTCTTT. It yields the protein CASSRVGHLNTEAFF.